The clone carrying this TCR beta chain was found many times. The antigen is not known. This sample was taken from a study of molecular identifiers for immune sequencing clone quantification. For the study at large: Five aliquots were made in replicates from the RNA of roughly 20,000 or 100,000 naive CD8 cells, and four were sequenced.

Making the bulk TCR libraries relied on previously described methods and listed TCR primers. TCRdb used MiXCR to reprocess the PCR reads, holding one entry per CDR3 protein. Of under 600,000 distinct CDR3 sequences listed, roughly 23% were seen once; the top ten hold around 0.86%. Trimming stripped 0 bases from V and 2 bases from J, with 17 bases between. Germline CDR1 is LGHNA and CDR2 is YSLEER. This CDR3 spans 17 amino acids. Whole-study results and caveats: Over 97% of effector molecules, but under 1% in naive cells, were held by clones with more than 20 RNA copies.

The receptor comes from a human donor in good health. Some libraries in this study had Jurkat cell RNA spiked in. Sequenced: naive CD8+ T cells from blood, with Jurkat cell RNA spiked in. Subset denoted: FACS-sorted CD8+CD4-CCR7+CD45RA+ naive T cells. This chain joins TRBV4-3 and TRBJ2-7; D is uncertain. The CDR3 DNA follows: TGCGCCAGCAGCCAAGACAACATGGGCCTGGACGCCTACGAGCAGTACTTC. Translated: CASSQDNMGLDAYEQYF.